A selection of T cell receptor beta chains follows, all from one sample in a study of T cell responses to AZD1222 COVID-19 vaccine. Profiling relied on immunoSEQ multiplex PCR, and the TCRdb table lists in-frame clones only, not all of them. This table has 130,000 to 150,000 clones, about 89% appearing once. The sequences come from peripheral blood, collected on day 0 of MenACWY control vaccination. The receptors were sampled from an adult in good health. Each CDR3 is given with its conserved first and last residue. Each record gives: CDR3 protein, CDR3 length, V gene, J gene.

CDR3 protein: CAWSVRGNSNQPQHF
CDR3 length: 15
V gene: TRBV30
J gene: TRBJ1-5

CDR3 protein: CASGSGRSANEQFF
CDR3 length: 14
V gene: TRBV19
J gene: TRBJ2-1

CDR3 protein: CSASDLVTSGSETQYF
CDR3 length: 16
V gene: TRBV20-1
J gene: TRBJ2-5

CDR3 protein: CASSQEAGGRPYGYTF
CDR3 length: 16
V gene: TRBV14
J gene: TRBJ1-2

CDR3 protein: CAISEQGNGEKLFF
CDR3 length: 14
V gene: TRBV10-3
J gene: TRBJ1-4

CDR3 protein: CASSTLDRGGDQPQHF
CDR3 length: 16
V gene: TRBV19
J gene: TRBJ1-5

CDR3 protein: CASSIRSSGAGGAYEQYF
CDR3 length: 18
V gene: TRBV2
J gene: TRBJ2-7

CDR3 protein: CATGGKTSGYNEQFF
CDR3 length: 15
V gene: TRBV6-5
J gene: TRBJ2-1

CDR3 protein: CASSLVWVPNTQYF
CDR3 length: 14
V gene: TRBV11-2
J gene: TRBJ2-3

CDR3 protein: CASSLWDSAYEQYF
CDR3 length: 14
V gene: TRBV7-8
J gene: TRBJ2-7

CDR3 protein: CASSSDSGNTIYF
CDR3 length: 13
V gene: TRBV21-1
J gene: TRBJ1-3

CDR3 protein: CASSEVTEAFF
CDR3 length: 11
V gene: TRBV2
J gene: TRBJ1-1

CDR3 protein: CASRDVAGSSIEQFF
CDR3 length: 15
V gene: TRBV27
J gene: TRBJ2-1

CDR3 protein: CASSQPGGGANGYTF
CDR3 length: 15
V gene: TRBV4-2
J gene: TRBJ1-2

CDR3 protein: CASRLVQENTEAFF
CDR3 length: 14
V gene: TRBV4-1
J gene: TRBJ1-1

CDR3 protein: CASSLGSGSADTQYF
CDR3 length: 15
V gene: TRBV13
J gene: TRBJ2-3

CDR3 protein: CASSYSTWGTEAFF
CDR3 length: 14
V gene: TRBV6-2/TRBV6-3
J gene: TRBJ1-1

CDR3 protein: CASTGLGGFTEAFF
CDR3 length: 14
V gene: TRBV5-4
J gene: TRBJ1-1

CDR3 protein: CASSDLWGQGGHEQYF
CDR3 length: 16
V gene: TRBV6-1
J gene: TRBJ2-7

CDR3 protein: CSASLVTSGPYEQYF
CDR3 length: 15
V gene: TRBV20-1
J gene: TRBJ2-7

CDR3 protein: CASSPTGLAKNIQYF
CDR3 length: 15
V gene: TRBV2
J gene: TRBJ2-4

CDR3 protein: CASSLGLAGGETQYF
CDR3 length: 15
V gene: TRBV7-7
J gene: TRBJ2-5

CDR3 protein: CASSLAGEQYF
CDR3 length: 11
V gene: TRBV5-1
J gene: TRBJ2-7

CDR3 protein: CASSQGGLGQGDEQFF
CDR3 length: 16
V gene: TRBV4-1
J gene: TRBJ2-1

CDR3 protein: CASRDGAAAYEQYF
CDR3 length: 14
V gene: TRBV5-1
J gene: TRBJ2-7

CDR3 protein: CAWSNRGNQPQHF
CDR3 length: 13
V gene: TRBV30
J gene: TRBJ1-5

CDR3 protein: CASSPQTGGTEAFF
CDR3 length: 14
V gene: TRBV9
J gene: TRBJ1-1

CDR3 protein: CASSYGGKGTEAFF
CDR3 length: 14
V gene: TRBV6-5
J gene: TRBJ1-1

CDR3 protein: CASSPQDRRNEKLFF
CDR3 length: 15
V gene: TRBV9
J gene: TRBJ1-4

CDR3 protein: CASSSTGHQPQHF
CDR3 length: 13
V gene: TRBV5-1
J gene: TRBJ1-5

CDR3 protein: CASSATGTVYEQYF
CDR3 length: 14
V gene: TRBV28
J gene: TRBJ2-7

CDR3 protein: CASSHKAGQGNGYTF
CDR3 length: 15
V gene: TRBV27
J gene: TRBJ1-2

CDR3 protein: CAWRKFSGNTIYF
CDR3 length: 13
V gene: TRBV30
J gene: TRBJ1-3

CDR3 protein: CASSGSWGTYEQYF
CDR3 length: 14
V gene: TRBV28
J gene: TRBJ2-7

CDR3 protein: CASSPGGGFEQFF
CDR3 length: 13
V gene: TRBV7-8
J gene: TRBJ2-1

CDR3 protein: CASEVPGQGVEKLFF
CDR3 length: 15
V gene: TRBV6-5
J gene: TRBJ1-4

CDR3 protein: CASSSSGGLYGYTF
CDR3 length: 14
V gene: TRBV6-5
J gene: TRBJ1-2

CDR3 protein: CSARYREKFF
CDR3 length: 10
V gene: TRBV20-1
J gene: TRBJ2-1

CDR3 protein: CAWNALTGQPQHF
CDR3 length: 13
V gene: TRBV30
J gene: TRBJ1-5

CDR3 protein: CASSLGGGEAFF
CDR3 length: 12
V gene: TRBV12-3/TRBV12-4
J gene: TRBJ1-1